This T cell receptor beta chain derives from a study of OX40 agonist ivuxolimab in advanced cancers. Background on the study: The dose-escalation cohort had hepatocellular carcinoma, melanoma, renal cell or head and neck cancer. Study-level results: Not determined was the antigen specificity of the expanded peripheral T cells.

With respect to this clone: Its target is unknown.

The CDR3 is 13 residues long. CDR1 is MNHEY, CDR2 SVGAGI, per germline. Trimming removed 6 bases from V and 8 bases from J, with 16 bases in between. If patients had autoimmune disease history or systemic immunosuppression, they were excluded. Data came from immunoSEQ multiplex PCR; TCRdb stores just in-frame clones and leaves some out. The sample lists fewer than 20,000 clones, 79% seen once, with about 30% in the top ten. This chain joins TRBV6-5 and TRBJ1-2; D is undetermined. Source: CD4+ or CD8+ T cells sorted from blood, taken in a trial of the OX40 agonist ivuxolimab. The sequence came from an adult with an advanced solid tumor such as melanoma, head and neck, liver or kidney cancer. The CDR3 here is CASSLRARPGYTF. CDR3 bases: TGTGCCAGCAGCCTCCGGGCCCGACCCGGCTACACCTTC.